The sequence of this T cell receptor beta chain was determined in a study of control samples from healthy donors and cancer patients. The CDR3 is 14 amino acids. The trim removed 8 bases at V and 0 bases at J, leaving 4 bases unmatched. Germline V gene lookup returns CDR1 SEHNR and CDR2 FQNEAQ (reference sequence). Data came from immunoSEQ multiplex PCR; TCRdb stores just in-frame clones and leaves some out. This table holds around 100,000 clones, roughly 90% found once. Sequenced input: blood. The rearrangement links TRBV7-9 to TRBJ2-1; 7 positions match TRBD2. This TCR derives from a human donor in good health. The donor label of this sample is uncertain. Here the CDR3 reads CASRGESSYNEQFF. CDR3 sequence (DNA): TGTGCCAGCCGGGGGGAGAGCTCCTACAATGAGCAGTTCTTC.